These 9 T cell receptor beta chains originate from one sample sequenced in a study of blood T cell repertoires in COVID-19. This table comes from immunoSEQ multiplex PCR, and its TCRdb copy is limited to in-frame clones, with some not included. The sample carries 150,000 to 200,000 clones, approximately 80% recorded once. Source material: PBMCs or T cells enriched from blood (not recorded which). All receptors come from a woman in her fifties or sixties who had recovered from COVID-19.

The chain uses TRBV10-2 and TRBJ2-3; no clear D. This CDR3 is 11 amino acids long. Trimming pared 8 bases from V and 5 bases from J, leaving 8 bases between. CDR1 WSHSY and CDR2 SAAADI come from the germline V gene. CDR3: CASLRGDTQYF. The CDR3 coding sequence is TGCGCCAGCCTTAGAGGAGATACGCAGTATTTT.

The chain uses TRBV7-2 and TRBJ2-1; D is unclear. Germline CDR1 reads SGHTA; CDR2 reads FQGNSA. V lost 0 bases, J lost 5 bases, and 8 bases lay in between. The CDR3 contains 14 residues. CDR3 sequence (DNA): TGTGCCAGCAGCTTAGCGTGGCTTAACAATGAGCAGTTCTTC. This translates into CASSLAWLNNEQFF.

The chain couples TRBV9 to TRBJ1-1; no definite D call. This CDR3 comprises 13 residues. Trimming cost V 1 base and J 1 base, with 5 bases left between them. CDR1 is SGDLS, CDR2 YYNGEE, per germline. The chain's CDR3 is CASSVIQNTEAFF. The CDR3 region has the DNA TGTGCCAGCAGCGTAATACAGAACACTGAAGCTTTCTTT.

CDR3 in amino acids: CASSARDISTDTQYF. The CDR3 DNA sequence: TGTGCCAGCAGCGCTAGGGACATCAGCACAGATACGCAGTATTTT. This chain uses TRBV9 with TRBJ2-3; tentatively, D is TRBD1 (6 bases). The CDR3 covers 15 residues. V dropped 3 bases and J dropped 0 bases, with 11 bases sitting between them. Germline CDR1 is SGDLS and CDR2 is YYNGEE.

The chain recombines TRBV19 with TRBJ2-7; D gene unclear. The CDR3 has 14 amino acids. The V end was cut by 1 base, the J end by 6 bases, with 13 bases between. CDR1 LNHDA and CDR2 SQIVND come from the germline V gene (reference sequence). CDR3 region: CASSIADIRSEQYF. The CDR3 DNA follows: TGTGCCAGTAGTATAGCCGACATCCGATCCGAGCAGTACTTC.

This clone has only a few counts. This chain uses TRBV5-5 with TRBJ1-2; D may be TRBD1 (6 bases). Germline CDR1 reads SGHKS; CDR2 reads YYEKEE (reference sequence). Trimming took off 0 bases at V and 3 bases at J, with 12 bases between the two ends. The CDR3 has 15 residues. In DNA form, the CDR3 reads TGTGCCAGCAGCTTGGCCGCGGACAGAGACTATGGCTACACCTTC. It yields the protein CASSLAADRDYGYTF.

This clone has just a few counts. This chain connects TRBV5-6 to TRBJ1-2; TRBD1 matches at 8 bases. Looked up from germline, CDR1 is SGHDT and CDR2 is YYEEEE. The CDR3 consists of 15 residues. V dropped 4 bases and J dropped 8; count of bases not matched to a gene: 13. The CDR3 DNA is TGTGCCAGCAGCCAGCCGCGACAGGGGTTCCGCGGCTACACCTTC. This translates into CASSQPRQGFRGYTF.

The CDR3 is CASSLGGTSYEQFF. In nucleotides, the CDR3 is TGTGCCAGCAGCTTAGGGGGGACTAGTTATGAGCAGTTCTTC. The J gene is TRBJ2-1, the V gene TRBV7-2; 8 bases map to TRBD2. Unmatched junction bases numbered 4, after V lost 1 base and J lost 8 bases. The CDR3 consists of 14 residues. Germline CDR1 is SGHTA and CDR2 is FQGNSA.

The chain is built from TRBV6-5 and TRBJ1-2, with D maybe TRBD1 (6 bases). Germline values: CDR1 MNHEY, CDR2 SVGAGI. The CDR3 extends over 13 amino acids. V was cut by 8 bases and J by 0 bases, with 10 bases left in between. The CDR3 sequence: CASGQRTNYGYTF. CDR3 DNA sequence: TGTGCCAGCGGACAGCGCACTAACTATGGCTACACCTTC.